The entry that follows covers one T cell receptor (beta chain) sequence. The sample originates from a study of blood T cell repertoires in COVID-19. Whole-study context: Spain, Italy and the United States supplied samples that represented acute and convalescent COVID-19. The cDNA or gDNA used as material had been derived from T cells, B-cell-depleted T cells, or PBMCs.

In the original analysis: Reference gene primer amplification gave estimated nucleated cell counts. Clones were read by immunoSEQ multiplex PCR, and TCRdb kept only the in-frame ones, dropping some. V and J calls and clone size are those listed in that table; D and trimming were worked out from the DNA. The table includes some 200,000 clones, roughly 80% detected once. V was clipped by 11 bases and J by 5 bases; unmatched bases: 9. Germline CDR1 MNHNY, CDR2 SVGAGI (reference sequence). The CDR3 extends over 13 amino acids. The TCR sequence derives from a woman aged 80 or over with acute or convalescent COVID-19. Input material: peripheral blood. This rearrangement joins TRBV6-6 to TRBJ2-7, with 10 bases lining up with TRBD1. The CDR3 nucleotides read TGTGCCTGCACCGTGGGACAGGGGCACGAGCAGTACTTC. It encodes CACTVGQGHEQYF.